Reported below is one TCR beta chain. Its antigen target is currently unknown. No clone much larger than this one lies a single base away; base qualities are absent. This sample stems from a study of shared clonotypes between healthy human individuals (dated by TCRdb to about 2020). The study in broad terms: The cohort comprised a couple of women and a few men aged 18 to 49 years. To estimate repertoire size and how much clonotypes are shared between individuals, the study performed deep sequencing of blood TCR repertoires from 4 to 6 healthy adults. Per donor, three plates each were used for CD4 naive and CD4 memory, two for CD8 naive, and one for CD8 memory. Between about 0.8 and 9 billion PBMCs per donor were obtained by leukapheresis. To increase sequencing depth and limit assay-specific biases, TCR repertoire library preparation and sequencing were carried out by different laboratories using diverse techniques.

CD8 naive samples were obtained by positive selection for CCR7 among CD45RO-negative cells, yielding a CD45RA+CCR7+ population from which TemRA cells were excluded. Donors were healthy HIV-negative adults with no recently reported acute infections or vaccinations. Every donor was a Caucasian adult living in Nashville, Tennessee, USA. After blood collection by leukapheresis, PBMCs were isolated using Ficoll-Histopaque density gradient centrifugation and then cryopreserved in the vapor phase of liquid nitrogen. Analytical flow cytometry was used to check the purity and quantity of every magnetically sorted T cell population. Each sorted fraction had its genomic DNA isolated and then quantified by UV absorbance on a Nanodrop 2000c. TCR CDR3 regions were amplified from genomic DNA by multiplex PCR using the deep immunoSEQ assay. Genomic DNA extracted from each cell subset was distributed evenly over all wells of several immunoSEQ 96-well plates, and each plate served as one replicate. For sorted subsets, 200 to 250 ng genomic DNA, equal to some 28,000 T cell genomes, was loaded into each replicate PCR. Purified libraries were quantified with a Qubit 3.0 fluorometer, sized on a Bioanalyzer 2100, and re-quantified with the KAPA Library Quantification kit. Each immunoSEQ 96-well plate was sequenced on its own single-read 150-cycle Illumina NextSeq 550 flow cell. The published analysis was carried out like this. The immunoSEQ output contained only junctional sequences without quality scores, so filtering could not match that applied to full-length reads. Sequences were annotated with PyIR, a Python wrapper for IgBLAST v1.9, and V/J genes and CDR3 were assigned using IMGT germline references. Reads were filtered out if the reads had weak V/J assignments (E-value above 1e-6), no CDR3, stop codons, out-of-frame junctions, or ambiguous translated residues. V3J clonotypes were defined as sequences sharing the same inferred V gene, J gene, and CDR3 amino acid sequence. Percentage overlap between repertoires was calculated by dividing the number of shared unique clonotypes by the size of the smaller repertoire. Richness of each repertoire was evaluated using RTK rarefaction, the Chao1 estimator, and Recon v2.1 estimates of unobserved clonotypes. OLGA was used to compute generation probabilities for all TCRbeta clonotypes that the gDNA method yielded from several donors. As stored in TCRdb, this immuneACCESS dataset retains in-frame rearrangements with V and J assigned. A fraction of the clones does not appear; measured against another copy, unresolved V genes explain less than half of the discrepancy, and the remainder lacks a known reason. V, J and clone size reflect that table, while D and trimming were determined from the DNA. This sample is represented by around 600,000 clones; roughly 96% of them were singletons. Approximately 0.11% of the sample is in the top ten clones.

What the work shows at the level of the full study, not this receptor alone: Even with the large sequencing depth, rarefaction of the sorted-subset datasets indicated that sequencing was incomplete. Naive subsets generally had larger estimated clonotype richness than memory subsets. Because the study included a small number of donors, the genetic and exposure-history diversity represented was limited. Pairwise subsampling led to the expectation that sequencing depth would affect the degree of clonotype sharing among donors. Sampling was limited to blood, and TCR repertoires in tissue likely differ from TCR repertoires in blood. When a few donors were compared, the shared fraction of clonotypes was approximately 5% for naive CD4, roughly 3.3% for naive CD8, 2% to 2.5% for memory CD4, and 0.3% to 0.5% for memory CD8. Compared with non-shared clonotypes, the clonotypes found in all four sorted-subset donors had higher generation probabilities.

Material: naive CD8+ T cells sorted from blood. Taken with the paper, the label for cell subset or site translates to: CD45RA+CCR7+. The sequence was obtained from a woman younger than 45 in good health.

The nucleotide sequence is TGTGCCAGCAGCACTCGGACTAGCGCCTCCTACAATGAGCAGTTCTTC. Its product reads: CASSTRTSASYNEQFF. The chain is made from TRBV13 and TRBJ2-1; 9 bases in the junction line up with TRBD2. The V end gives up 5 bases and the J end 0 bases, leaving 5 bases in the junction not matched to a gene. The germline V gene (reference sequence) sets CDR1 to PRHDT and CDR2 to FYEKMQ. Including the terminal cysteine and phenylalanine, the CDR3 comprises 16 residues. Only the CDR3 portion is preserved as DNA: 48 bases, with reading frame beginning at the first base. The full variable domain, completed from the reference TRBV13 and TRBJ2-1 proteins outside the CDR3, reads AAGVIQSPRHLIKEKRETATLKCYPIPRHDTVYWYQQGPGQDPQFLISFYEKMQSDKGSIPDRFSAQQFSDYHSELNMSSLELGDSALYFCASSTRTSASYNEQFFGPGTRLTVL.